A single sample gave rise to the 26 T cell receptor beta chains below, sequenced in a study of CD8+ T cells in alopecia areata. In each case, RNA was isolated and then reverse transcribed into cDNA as the sequencing template. Produced via immunoSEQ multiplex PCR; TCRdb's table is partial and in-frame only. This repertoire shows roughly 250,000 clones, less than 80% found once; its top ten account for around 1.2%. Source: CD4+ T cells sorted from blood, taken at week 0. The receptors stem from a human donor with alopecia areata.

The genes are TRBV6-5 and TRBJ2-3; a weak D match, TRBD1 (6 bases). V lost 2 bases and J lost 2, with 14 bases in between. The length of the CDR3 is 16 residues. Germline CDR1 MNHEY, CDR2 SVGAGI. The CDR3 sequence is CASSYVGTTNTDTQYF. CDR3 bases: TGTGCCAGCAGTTACGTCGGGACAACAAACACAGATACGCAGTATTTT.

The rearrangement links TRBV6-5 to TRBJ1-1; D unresolved. CDR3 length equals 14 residues. Trimming pared 7 bases from V and 1 base from J, leaving 13 bases between. In germline, CDR1 is MNHEY, CDR2 SVGAGI. The CDR3 here is CASTGPASNTEAFF. The CDR3 DNA reads TGTGCCAGCACTGGCCCCGCCTCGAACACTGAAGCTTTCTTT.

On this clone: At the DNA level, this CDR3 is encoded by other sequences in the same sample as well. The CDR3 loop reads CSVETGAGNTIYF. For the CDR3, the DNA is TGCAGCGTTGAAACAGGGGCTGGAAACACCATATATTTT. This rearrangement joins TRBV29-1 to TRBJ1-3, with 7 bases that match TRBD1. The J segment lost 2 bases and the V segment lost 2 bases, leaving 0 bases of the junction unmatched. Germline V lookup: CDR1 SQVTM, CDR2 ANQGSEA. The CDR3 has 13 amino acids.

Remarks on this clone: The junction departs from the called germline gene at one end, perhaps through a read error. This chain joins TRBV29-1 and TRBJ1-1; D call uncertain. Germline V gives CDR1 SQVTM, CDR2 ANQGSEA. The CDR3 runs to 13 residues. The CDR3: CGVERRLDTEAFF. CDR3 coding DNA: TGCGGCGTTGAACGACGGCTTGACACTGAAGCTTTCTTT.

This clone has only a few counts. The J gene is TRBJ1-1, the V gene TRBV30; perhaps TRBD1 as D (5 bases). The CDR3 has 15 amino acids. Looked up from germline, CDR1 is GTSNPN and CDR2 is SVGIG (reference sequence). V was clipped by 2 bases and J by 1 base, with 14 bases between them. CDR3 loop: CAWSTGPSRNTEAFF. The CDR3 DNA reads TGTGCCTGGAGTACGGGGCCCAGTCGGAACACTGAAGCTTTCTTT.

The V gene is TRBV27, the J gene TRBJ2-7; D gene unclear. With 2 bases removed from V and 5 bases from J, the gap between germline ends came to 16 bases. This CDR3 region has 15 residues. CDR1 is MNHEY, CDR2 SMNVEV, per germline (reference sequence). CDR3 nucleotide sequence: TGTGCCAGCAGTTTAATATCTGGGATCGGCCACGAGCAGTACTTC. Protein sequence: CASSLISGIGHEQYF.

Worth noting for this clone: A junction boundary mismatches the germline segment, possibly from a read error. The gene calls are TRBV7-7 and TRBJ2-2; D is perhaps TRBD2 (6 bases). CDR3 length: 18 amino acids. Germline V gene lookup returns CDR1 SSHAT and CDR2 FNYEAQ (reference sequence). CDR3 DNA: TGTGCTAGCAGCTTACGGGAGTCGGGGCCAGTCAACACCGGGGAGCTGTTTTTT. Encoded protein: CASSLRESGPVNTGELFF.

This clone came up a few times. CDR3 DNA sequence: TGTGCCTGGAGTGTAGGGGTTCGTGAGCAGTTCTTC. Encoded protein: CAWSVGVREQFF. V usage is TRBV30 and J usage is TRBJ2-1, with D perhaps matching TRBD1 (5 bases). Trimming took 0 bases from V and 9 from J, leaving 9 bases between them. CDR3 length: 12 amino acids. Germline assignment: CDR1 GTSNPN and CDR2 SVGIG (reference sequence).

V and J are TRBV12-5 and TRBJ2-3, with no clear D. Trimming took 6 bases from V and 2 from J, leaving 15 bases between them. This CDR3 has 15 amino acids. Germline CDR1 is LGHNT and CDR2 is FRNRAP. CDR3 DNA: TGTGCTAGTGGCCTCCTTTCCAGACACACAGATACGCAGTATTTT. It specifies CASGLLSRHTDTQYF.

This clone has just a few counts. The chain carries TRBV7-2 and TRBJ2-1, with 9 bases fitting TRBD2. Germline V gene data show CDR1 as SGHTA and CDR2 as FQGNSA. The CDR3 sequence is 14 residues long. J was trimmed by 6 bases and V by 5 bases; bases with no gene match: 5. The CDR3 is CASSPGLAINEQFF. CDR3 coding DNA: TGTGCCAGCAGCCCGGGACTAGCCATCAATGAGCAGTTCTTC.

This clone turned up a few times. This CDR3 is also generated by other DNA sequences in the sample. This chain joins TRBV29-1 and TRBJ2-7, with 7 bases lining up with TRBD1. V dropped 1 base and J dropped 2; count of bases not matched to a gene: 2. CDR1 and CDR2 from the germline V gene are SQVTM and ANQGSEA. The CDR3 is 13 amino acids. DNA of the CDR3: TGCAGCGTTGAAGGACAGGGTACCTACGAGCAGTACTTC. Amino acid sequence: CSVEGQGTYEQYF.

This clone was recorded once. The J gene is TRBJ1-1, the V gene TRBV9, with D perhaps TRBD1 (6 bases). Germline V gene lookup returns CDR1 SGDLS and CDR2 YYNGEE. CDR3 length: 15 residues. V lost 4 bases to trimming and J lost 2 bases, with 15 bases between them. CDR3 coding DNA: TGTGCCAGCAGCCCCCGACAGGACCCTAACACTGAAGCTTTCTTT. This encodes CASSPRQDPNTEAFF.

This chain joins TRBV5-1 and TRBJ2-7; the D is unclear. Per germline, CDR1 SGHRS and CDR2 YFSETQ. The CDR3 length is 14 residues. The V end was cut by 4 bases, the J end by 6 bases, with 17 bases between. The chain's CDR3 is CASSRTTELPEQYF. The CDR3 DNA sequence: TGCGCCAGCAGCCGGACCACGGAACTACCCGAGCAGTACTTC.

The genes are TRBV29-1 and TRBJ2-3; D ambiguous. Trimming stripped 3 bases from V and 3 bases from J, with 7 bases between. There are 12 residues in the CDR3. Germline V gives CDR1 SQVTM, CDR2 ANQGSEA. The CDR3 nucleotides are TGCAGCGTTGACGACGGTACAGATACGCAGTATTTT. The encoded protein is CSVDDGTDTQYF.

The rearrangement links TRBV20-1 to TRBJ2-7, with D perhaps given as TRBD1 or TRBD2 (5 bases each). V lost 0 bases and J 7 bases, leaving 7 bases between the germline ends. The CDR3 spans 11 residues. CDR1 is DFQATT, CDR2 SNEGSKA, per germline (reference sequence). The CDR3 nucleotides are TGCAGTGCTAGAGACTGGGGGGAGCAGTACTTC. It specifies CSARDWGEQYF.

This sequence joins TRBV6-5 and TRBJ1-6; D perhaps matches TRBD1 (5 bases). The germline CDR1 and CDR2 sequences are MNHEY and SVGAGI. The CDR3 length is 14 residues. The V and J ends lost 9 bases and 1 base respectively, with 10 bases between them. CDR3 nucleotide sequence: TGTGCCAGTCAGGGTTCATCCTATAATTCACCCCTCCACTTT. It codes for CASQGSSYNSPLHF.

V gene TRBV5-1 combines with J gene TRBJ2-5; D is unclear. The germline V gene encodes CDR1 SGHRS and CDR2 YFSETQ. Trimming removed 2 bases at V and 1 base at J, with 6 bases between. CDR3 length: 13 residues. CDR3 sequence: CASSFGFQETQYF. Here the CDR3 DNA reads TGCGCCAGCAGCTTCGGATTCCAAGAGACCCAGTACTTC. The variable domain in full, with the rest retrieved from reference TRBV5-1 and TRBJ2-5, is KAGVTQTPRYLIKTRGQQVTLSCSPISGHRSVSWYQQTPGQGLQFLFEYFSETQRNKGNFPGRFSGRQFSNSRSEMNVSTLELGDSALYLCASSFGFQETQYFGPGTRLLVL.

The rearrangement joins TRBV7-9 to TRBJ1-4, with 8 bases lining up with TRBD1. From germline, CDR1 is SEHNR and CDR2 FQNEAQ (reference sequence). With V trimmed by 5 bases and J by 8 bases, 19 bases remained unmatched. The CDR3 spans 18 residues. This CDR3 is CASSAGGIGQGKPEKLFF. The CDR3 DNA reads as TGTGCCAGCAGCGCAGGCGGAATTGGACAGGGCAAGCCCGAAAAACTGTTTTTT.

The V and J genes are TRBV5-1 and TRBJ2-5; 9 bases agree with TRBD2. V shed 3 bases and J 2 bases; nucleotides not matched to a gene: 5. The CDR3 length is 15 residues. Per the germline V gene, CDR1 is SGHRS and CDR2 is YFSETQ. The CDR3: CASSSPSGAQETQYF. As DNA, the CDR3 is TGCGCCAGCAGCTCTCCTAGCGGGGCTCAAGAGACCCAGTACTTC.

The genes are TRBV30 and TRBJ1-2; D not resolved. CDR3 length: 13 amino acids. With 8 bases removed from V and 4 bases from J, the gap between germline ends came to 17 bases. Germline V gives CDR1 GTSNPN, CDR2 SVGIG (reference sequence). Here the CDR3 reads CAGHRTLSYGYTF. In DNA form, the CDR3 reads TGTGCCGGCCACCGCACTCTCTCCTATGGCTACACCTTC.

The chain has TRBV6-5 and TRBJ1-4; D call uncertain. The germline gives CDR1 MNHEY, CDR2 SVGAGI. The ends were cut back, 6 bases at V and 7 bases at J, with 12 bases in the middle. The CDR3 runs to 13 residues. The CDR3 reads CASSPRALEKLFF. CDR3 bases: TGTGCCAGCAGCCCAAGGGCGCTTGAAAAACTGTTTTTT.

A few counts support this clone. The chain is built from TRBV29-1 and TRBJ2-2, with 8 bases fitting TRBD2. This CDR3 comprises 13 residues. In germline, CDR1 is SQVTM, CDR2 ANQGSEA. The J segment lost 6 bases and the V segment lost 3 bases, leaving 3 bases of the junction unmatched. CDR3 coding DNA: TGCAGCGTTGATTGGACTAGCTCCGGGGAGCTGTTTTTT. Protein product: CSVDWTSSGELFF.

This chain links TRBV15 with TRBJ2-2; D possibly corresponds to TRBD1 (5 bases). CDR1 LNHNV and CDR2 YYDKDF come from the germline V gene (reference sequence). Trimming removed 1 base at V and 6 bases at J, with 12 bases between. The CDR3 spans 15 residues. CDR3 sequence (DNA): TGTGCCACCAGCAGAGCGTTTCCAGGGTCCGGGGAGCTGTTTTTT. Protein product: CATSRAFPGSGELFF.

The genes are TRBV29-1 and TRBJ2-5, with a tentative D call TRBD1 (5 bases). The V end lost 4 bases, the J end lost 3 bases, and 9 bases lay between the germline ends. The CDR3 spans 12 residues. Per the germline V gene, CDR1 is SQVTM and CDR2 is ANQGSEA. Here the CDR3 reads CSVVGLKETQYF. The CDR3 DNA reads as TGCAGCGTTGTGGGGCTAAAAGAGACCCAGTACTTC.

The rearrangement joins TRBV14 to TRBJ1-2; maybe TRBD1 (5 bases). The CDR3 length is 13 residues. CDR1 and CDR2 (germline): SGHDN, FVKESK. V was clipped by 0 bases and J by 3 bases, with 5 bases between them. The CDR3: CASSQDRDYGYTF. The CDR3 DNA sequence: TGTGCCAGCAGCCAAGACAGGGACTATGGCTACACCTTC.

The gene calls are TRBV4-2 and TRBJ2-6; weak D call: TRBD1 (6 bases). V lost 4 bases to trimming and J lost 0 bases, with 13 bases between them. This CDR3 has 17 residues. The germline gives CDR1 LGHNA, CDR2 YNFKEQ. In nucleotides, the CDR3 is TGTGCCAGCAGCCGAGCAGGGGACCTCTCTGGGGCCAACGTCCTGACTTTC. Amino acids: CASSRAGDLSGANVLTF.